Shown below are 29 T cell receptor beta chains from a single sample sequenced in a study of blood T cells in healthy people across ages. A sample-barcoded 5' primer and a J-beta primer mix were used in a second PCR of about 7 to 12 cycles. In TCRdb, the 5' RACE reads were re-called with MiXCR into one record per CDR3 protein. The sample has some 560,000 distinct CDR3 sequences, about 27% seen once. This sample was also put to use in a study of T cells of mothers and their children.

Sequenced sample: blood. The receptors here all came from a boy aged 2-9 years in good health.

The chain combines TRBV5-1 with TRBJ1-3, with TRBD1 as a possible D gene (5 bases). The germline V gene has CDR1 SGHRS and CDR2 YFSETQ. V lost 4 bases and J lost 4, with 12 bases in between. The CDR3 covers 14 residues. CDR3 region: CASSEGRAGNTIYF. CDR3 bases: TGCGCCAGCAGCGAGGGGAGAGCGGGAAACACCATATATTTT.

This clonotype was seen a few times. This rearrangement joins TRBV9 to TRBJ2-5, with no clear D. V lost 0 bases to trimming and J lost 5 bases, with 17 bases between them. There are 16 residues in the CDR3. The germline V gene has CDR1 SGDLS and CDR2 YYNGEE. The CDR3 is CASSVDPQESVETQYF. CDR3 in DNA: TGTGCCAGCAGCGTAGATCCCCAGGAAAGTGTGGAGACCCAGTACTTC. The full variable domain, rest sourced from reference TRBV9 and TRBJ2-5, is DSGVTQTPKHLITATGQRVTLRCSPRSGDLSVYWYQQSLDQGLQFLIQYYNGEERAKGNILERFSAQQFPDLHSELNLSSLELGDSALYFCASSVDPQESVETQYFGPGTRLLVL.

This chain joins TRBV2 and TRBJ2-5; D could derive from TRBD1 or TRBD2 (5 bases each). The J call may be in error: the DNA end matches TRBJ2-1 better. From germline, CDR1 is SNHLY and CDR2 FYNNEI. CDR3 length: 13 residues. The CDR3 loop reads CASRGTLTNEQFF. The CDR3 bases are TGTGCCAGCAGGGGGACCCTGACAAATGAGCAGTTCTTC.

The rearrangement uses TRBV6-5 and TRBJ1-1, with 7 bases that match TRBD1. The V gene's germline CDR1 is MNHEY and CDR2 SVGAGI. The CDR3 extends over 15 amino acids. After removal of 2 bases from V and 4 bases from J, the junction contained 7 bases not matched to a gene. CDR3 protein: CASSYEGARSTEAFF. In nucleotides, the CDR3 is TGTGCCAGCAGTTACGAGGGGGCCCGGAGCACTGAAGCTTTCTTT.

The chain employs TRBV2 and TRBJ2-5; TRBD2 agrees at 10 bases. CDR3 length equals 16 residues. Germline CDR1 reads SNHLY; CDR2 reads FYNNEI. Trimming at V came to 6 bases and at J to 2 bases, leaving 9 bases not matched to a gene. CDR3 sequence (DNA): TGTGCCAGCAGCACGAGCGGGACTAGCGAACAAGAGACCCAGTACTTC. Amino acid sequence: CASSTSGTSEQETQYF. The entire variable domain, with the rest obtained from reference TRBV2 and TRBJ2-5, is as follows: EPEVTQTPSHQVTQMGQEVILRCVPISNHLYFYWYRQILGQKVEFLVSFYNNEISEKSEIFDDQFSVERPDGSNFTLKIRSTKLEDSAMYFCASSTSGTSEQETQYFGPGTRLLVL.

This clonotype came up a few times. This chain connects TRBV5-1 to TRBJ2-5; 14 nucleotides line up with TRBD2. This CDR3 contains 17 residues. Losses at the gene ends were 4 bases for V and 3 bases for J; bases not matched to a gene: 8. Germline CDR1 and CDR2: SGHRS and YFSETQ. The CDR3 nucleotides read TGCGCCAGCAGCACTCAGGGACTAGCGGGAGCAAAAGAGACCCAGTACTTC. Its protein is CASSTQGLAGAKETQYF.

The chain employs TRBV20-1 and TRBJ1-6; D is ambiguous. The CDR3 runs 16 residues. Germline CDR1 and CDR2: DFQATT and SNEGSKA (reference sequence). V shed 0 bases and J shed 7 bases, with 16 bases lying between them. The CDR3 sequence is CSARDLRTLLNSPLHF. CDR3 DNA sequence: TGCAGTGCTAGAGATCTCAGGACTCTGCTCAATTCACCCCTCCACTTT.

The chain recombines TRBV4-3 with TRBJ2-3, with 8 nucleotides matching TRBD2. The germline V gene encodes CDR1 LGHNA and CDR2 YSLEER. The ends lost 1 base at V and 8 bases at J; junction bases unmatched: 5. This CDR3 spans 14 amino acids. The CDR3 loop reads CASSQGHLAGTQYF. The CDR3 DNA reads TGCGCCAGCAGCCAAGGACATCTAGCGGGTACGCAGTATTTT.

The J gene is TRBJ2-5, the V gene TRBV29-1, with a weak D call TRBD1 (6 bases). Germline V CDR1 and CDR2: SQVTM, ANQGSEA. V lost 6 bases, J lost 3 bases, and 11 bases lay in between. The CDR3 runs to 12 residues. CDR3: CSVFGDKETQYF. As DNA, the CDR3 is TGCAGCGTGTTCGGGGACAAAGAGACCCAGTACTTC.

There are a few counts of this clonotype. The rearrangement uses TRBV5-6 and TRBJ1-2; 9 bases fit TRBD1. CDR1 and CDR2 from the germline V gene are SGHDT and YYEEEE. The length of the CDR3 is 14 residues. The V gene end was trimmed by 4 bases and the J gene end by 6 bases; junction bases not matched to a gene: 7. DNA for the CDR3: TGTGCCAGCAGCAAACAGGGGGCAGGGCATGGCTACACCTTC. This translates into CASSKQGAGHGYTF.

In this sample, this clonotype turned up a few times. The chain recombines TRBV4-2 with TRBJ2-3, with D unresolved. The CDR3 sequence is 16 residues long. V was clipped by 1 base and J by 0 bases, with 11 bases between them. Germline lookup yields CDR1 LGHNA and CDR2 YNFKEQ. The CDR3 bases are TGTGCCAGCAGCCAAGGCTCCCTGATAAGCACAGATACGCAGTATTTT. This codes for CASSQGSLISTDTQYF.

This clonotype showed up just a few times. The chain couples TRBV7-6 to TRBJ1-1; D is possibly TRBD1 (5 bases). V shed 1 base and J shed 0 bases, with 12 bases lying between them. Per the germline V gene, CDR1 is SGHVS and CDR2 is FNYEAQ. CDR3 length equals 16 residues. Here the CDR3 reads CASSLGGDGMNTEAFF. The DNA for the CDR3 is TGTGCCAGCAGCTTAGGGGGGGACGGCATGAACACTGAAGCTTTCTTT.

This clonotype appeared a few times. The chain is built from TRBV14 and TRBJ2-3, with D possibly TRBD2 on 6 matching bases. The V end lost 6 bases, the J end lost 5 bases, and 24 bases lay between the germline ends. The CDR3 is 17 amino acids. The germline V gene encodes CDR1 SGHDN and CDR2 FVKESK. The CDR3 reads CASSSSNYPRGGDTQYF. The CDR3 DNA reads TGTGCCAGCAGTTCGTCCAACTACCCGCGGGGAGGAGATACGCAGTATTTT.

The chain carries TRBV27 and TRBJ2-1; 7 bases fit TRBD1. Trimming cost V 10 bases and J 1 base; bases outside gene matches: 4. This CDR3 region has 13 residues. Germline CDR1 and CDR2: MNHEY and SMNVEV (reference sequence). The chain's CDR3 is CATGTVSYNEQFF. The CDR3 coding sequence is TGTGCCACCGGGACAGTTTCCTACAATGAGCAGTTCTTC.

This sequence joins TRBV27 and TRBJ1-1; 7 bases are shared with TRBD1. Per the germline V gene, CDR1 is MNHEY and CDR2 is SMNVEV (reference sequence). CDR3 size: 15 residues. The V segment lost 0 bases and the J segment 4 bases; nucleotides outside the gene matches: 5. The CDR3 DNA reads TGTGCCAGCAGTTTATCTCAGGGGGTCGGCACTGAAGCTTTCTTT. Its protein is CASSLSQGVGTEAFF.

The CDR3 region is CASSSGTGNTIYF. The CDR3, as DNA: TGTGCCAGCAGTTCTGGGACCGGAAACACCATATATTTT. The chain links TRBV12-3 or TRBV12-4 to TRBJ1-3, with D possibly matching TRBD1 (5 bases). This CDR3 is 13 amino acids long. Trimming pared 4 bases from V and 4 bases from J, leaving 8 bases between.

The chain links TRBV6-6 to TRBJ1-6, with no clear D. Trimming took off 0 bases at V and 4 bases at J, with 10 bases between the two ends. This CDR3 spans 16 amino acids. Germline CDR1 and CDR2: MNHNY and SVGAGI (reference sequence). In DNA, the CDR3 is TGTGCCAGCAGTTACTCGAGGCCAGAGTATAATTCACCCCTCCACTTT. Its protein is CASSYSRPEYNSPLHF.

A few counts support this clonotype. This rearrangement joins TRBV6-5 to TRBJ2-5, with D perhaps being TRBD1 or TRBD2 (5 bases each). Germline V lookup: CDR1 MNHEY, CDR2 SVGAGI. The CDR3 length is 14 residues. V dropped 6 bases and J dropped 3 bases, with 14 bases sitting between them. Here the CDR3 DNA reads TGTGCCAGCAGCCAGGGACGGCTAAAAGAGACCCAGTACTTC. Amino acid sequence: CASSQGRLKETQYF.

This clonotype was picked up a small number of times. V gene TRBV6-4 combines with J gene TRBJ2-2, with D uncertain. The V gene lost 6 bases and the J gene lost 0 bases, with 5 bases spanning the gap. The CDR3 runs to 13 residues. The germline CDR1 and CDR2 sequences are MRHNA and SNTAGT. CDR3 in amino acids: CASRRPNTGELFF. CDR3 nucleotides: TGTGCCAGCAGAAGGCCGAACACCGGGGAGCTGTTTTTT.

The genes are TRBV3-1 and TRBJ2-3; 9 bases map to TRBD2. The germline CDR1 and CDR2 sequences are LGHDT and YNNKEL (reference sequence). V shed 0 bases, J shed 6 bases, and the junction held 4 bases outside the gene matches. The CDR3 is made up of 15 amino acids. In nucleotides, the CDR3 is TGTGCCAGCAGCCAAGAAGCGGGAGGCTTCGATACGCAGTATTTT. It is translated as CASSQEAGGFDTQYF.

This chain joins TRBV10-3 and TRBJ1-1; tentative D call: TRBD1 (5 bases). Trimming took 4 bases from V and 3 from J, leaving 12 bases between them. This CDR3 has 14 amino acids. Germline lookup yields CDR1 ENHRY and CDR2 SYGVKD. The CDR3 loop reads CAISVSGLDTEAFF. CDR3 DNA: TGTGCCATCAGTGTGTCAGGGCTGGACACTGAAGCTTTCTTT.

This clonotype has just a few counts. The CDR3, as DNA: TGTGCCAGCAGCCGGGACCGCTACAATCAGCCCCAGCATTTT. As protein: CASSRDRYNQPQHF. The chain uses TRBV5-6 and TRBJ1-5; tentative D call: TRBD1 (5 bases). The CDR3 covers 14 residues. The germline V gene has CDR1 SGHDT and CDR2 YYEEEE. With 4 bases removed from V and 3 bases from J, the gap between germline ends came to 11 bases.

This chain connects TRBV29-1 to TRBJ1-5, with a possible D match to TRBD1 (6 bases). The CDR3 contains 13 residues. Germline V CDR1 and CDR2: SQVTM, ANQGSEA. V was trimmed by 5 bases and J by 4 bases, leaving 12 bases between them. The CDR3 region has the DNA TGCAGCGTTTCCGGGACAAGAAATCAGCCCCAGCATTTT. Its protein is CSVSGTRNQPQHF.

The gene calls are TRBV2 and TRBJ2-7, with 9 bases aligning to TRBD2. With the DNA end fitting TRBJ2-5 better, the J assignment may be wrong. CDR3 size: 13 residues. The germline V gene has CDR1 SNHLY and CDR2 FYNNEI. This chain's CDR3 is CASSSSGAGTQYF. As DNA, the CDR3 is TGTGCCAGCAGCTCTAGCGGGGCAGGGACCCAGTACTTC.

CDR3 in DNA: TGTGCCAGCAGCCAGGAACACGAACTGTTTTTT. This translates into CASSQEHELFF. This chain joins TRBV3-1 and TRBJ1-4; D remains ambiguous. Deletions cut 3 bases from V and 12 bases from J, with 8 bases between. Germline CDR1 LGHDT, CDR2 YNNKEL (reference sequence). The CDR3 extends over 11 amino acids.

V usage is TRBV20-1 and J usage is TRBJ2-7, with D tentatively TRBD2 (6 bases). The CDR3 length is 13 residues. Germline values: CDR1 DFQATT, CDR2 SNEGSKA (reference sequence). Trimming left V 3 bases short and J 7 bases short, with 16 bases between. The CDR3 loop is CSASGREWEEQYF. CDR3 DNA: TGCAGTGCTAGTGGTCGGGAGTGGGAAGAGCAGTACTTC.

This clonotype was counted only a few times. The chain employs TRBV7-9 and TRBJ2-1; D could derive from TRBD1 or TRBD2 (5 bases each). V was shortened by 9 bases and J by 0 bases, with 12 bases between the two germline ends. The CDR3 sequence is 14 residues long. CDR1 is SEHNR and CDR2 is FQNEAQ in the germline V gene (reference sequence). The CDR3 here is CASWGNGSYNEQFF. The CDR3 DNA reads as TGTGCCAGTTGGGGGAACGGCTCCTACAATGAGCAGTTCTTC.

The rearrangement links TRBV5-1 to TRBJ1-2; a weak D match, TRBD1 (5 bases). The V end was cut by 1 base, the J end by 4 bases, with 11 bases between. This CDR3 region has 14 residues. Germline assignment: CDR1 SGHRS and CDR2 YFSETQ. The CDR3 sequence: CASSLTGDLYGYTF. The DNA of the CDR3 is TGCGCCAGCAGCTTGACGGGGGACCTCTATGGCTACACCTTC.

The CDR3 DNA is TGTGCCAGCAGTTTCGACCGGGCCTCCTACAATGAGCAGTTCTTC. The encoded protein is CASSFDRASYNEQFF. The chain uses TRBV12-3 or TRBV12-4 and TRBJ2-1, with D unresolved. The V and J ends lost 3 bases and 0 bases respectively, with 9 bases between them. The CDR3 length is 15 residues.